This T cell receptor beta chain was profiled in a study of cytomegalovirus exposure and HLA in healthy donors. The study, taken as a whole, reports: The study carried out a later analysis of TCR beta sequences. It associated 15,000 to 20,000 of them with specific HLA alleles at a false discovery rate of 0.05. TCR beta chains numbering some 150 were designated cytomegalovirus-associated. A later analysis found that most CMV-associated TCR beta chains appeared HLA-restricted. In a later analysis, TCR beta V- and J-gene trimming was associated with a missense DCLRE1C variant.

Regarding this clone: Its matching antigen is unknown.

The CDR3 extends over 14 amino acids. V lost 6 bases to trimming and J lost 8 bases; unmatched junction nucleotides: 10. CDR1 and CDR2 (germline): MNHNY, SVGAGI (reference sequence). Researchers ran the PCR with 60 Vbeta and 13 Jbeta primers. Assay: immunoSEQ multiplex PCR; the TCRdb copy retains only in-frame clones and omits some. The sample records roughly 190,000 clones, about 77% being singletons. The sequence was obtained from a female donor in good health and CMV-seronegative. The rearrangement joins TRBV6-6 to TRBJ1-3; 7 bases agree with TRBD1. The sequencing sample was made of PBMCs. The CDR3 DNA reads as TGTGCCAGCAGCCGATCGGGGACAGAATACACCATATATTTT. Protein: CASSRSGTEYTIYF.